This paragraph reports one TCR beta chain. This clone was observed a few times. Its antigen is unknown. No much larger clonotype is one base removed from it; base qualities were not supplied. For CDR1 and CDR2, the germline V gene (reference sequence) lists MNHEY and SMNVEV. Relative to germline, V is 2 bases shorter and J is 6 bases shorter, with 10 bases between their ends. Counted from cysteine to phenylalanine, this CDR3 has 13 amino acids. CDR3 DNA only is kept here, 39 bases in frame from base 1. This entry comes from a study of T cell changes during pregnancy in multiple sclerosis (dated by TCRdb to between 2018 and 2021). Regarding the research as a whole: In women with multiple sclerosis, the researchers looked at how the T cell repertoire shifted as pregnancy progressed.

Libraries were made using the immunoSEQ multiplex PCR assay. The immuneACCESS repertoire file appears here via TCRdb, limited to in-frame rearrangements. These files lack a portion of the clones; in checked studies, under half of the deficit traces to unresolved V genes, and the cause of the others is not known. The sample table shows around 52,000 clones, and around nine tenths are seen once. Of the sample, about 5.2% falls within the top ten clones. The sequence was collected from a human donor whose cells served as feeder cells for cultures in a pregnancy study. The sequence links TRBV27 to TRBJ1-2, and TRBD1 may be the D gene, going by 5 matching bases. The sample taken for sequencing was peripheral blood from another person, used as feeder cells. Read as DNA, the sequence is TGTGCCAGCAGTTTAGCCGGGGGAAATGGCTACACCTTC. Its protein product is CASSLAGGNGYTF.